Listed below are T cell receptor beta chains from one sample, sequenced in a study of blood T cells in healthy people across ages. Using its own MiXCR run on the 5' RACE reads, TCRdb lists one record per CDR3 protein. The table shows 1.5 million or so distinct CDR3 sequences, with around 42% occurring only once. Sequenced sample: blood. The origin of the receptors is a young woman in good health. CDR3s leave out the opening cysteine and the closing phenylalanine or tryptophan. The order of the fields is clone size, V gene, CDR3 protein. Expanded clones are given a class, and other clones once, few, many or no size at all.

clone_size: few
v_call: TRBV25-1
cdr3_aa: ASSTQGGVETQY

clone_size: NA
v_call: TRBV7-9
cdr3_aa: ASSFRDLTYEQY

clone_size: few
v_call: TRBV6-2/TRBV6-3
cdr3_aa: ASSYSSGTLKTQY

clone_size: NA
v_call: TRBV6-1
cdr3_aa: ASSESVGGEQY

clone_size: NA
v_call: TRBV7-7
cdr3_aa: ASSLDRVKTQY

clone_size: few
v_call: TRBV10-3
cdr3_aa: AISELTGGDGYT

clone_size: once
v_call: TRBV20-1
cdr3_aa: SIQDSGTDTQY

clone_size: NA
v_call: TRBV5-1
cdr3_aa: ASSLGPGTSGSSYEQY

clone_size: NA
v_call: TRBV10-3
cdr3_aa: AISEASGGGGYT

clone_size: few
v_call: TRBV7-2
cdr3_aa: ASSLASRRTSSGANVLT

clone_size: NA
v_call: TRBV7-2
cdr3_aa: ASSFTGPGSYSEQF

clone_size: NA
v_call: TRBV2
cdr3_aa: ASKRLNEQY

clone_size: few
v_call: TRBV29-1
cdr3_aa: SVRDSNEKLF

clone_size: NA
v_call: TRBV2
cdr3_aa: ASTPLLNLYGYT

clone_size: NA
v_call: TRBV12-3/TRBV12-4
cdr3_aa: ASRRGNEKLF

clone_size: NA
v_call: TRBV10-3
cdr3_aa: AISETLSQPQH

clone_size: few
v_call: TRBV10-2
cdr3_aa: ASSELAQGDEQF

clone_size: NA
v_call: TRBV14
cdr3_aa: ASSHPGTGAREQY

clone_size: NA
v_call: TRBV20-1
cdr3_aa: SASGTGDYEQY

clone_size: many
v_call: TRBV20-1
cdr3_aa: SASDVVARVAANNEQF

clone_size: NA
v_call: TRBV7-2
cdr3_aa: ASSLGHSYNEQF

clone_size: few
v_call: TRBV5-6
cdr3_aa: ASRTSGAGPQETQY

clone_size: NA
v_call: TRBV9
cdr3_aa: ASSVASGMNTEAF

clone_size: few
v_call: TRBV5-1
cdr3_aa: ASSPGTSGSSRQTQY

clone_size: NA
v_call: TRBV5-1
cdr3_aa: ASSSLADGSYNEQF

clone_size: NA
v_call: TRBV4-2
cdr3_aa: ASNQDRTHQETQY

clone_size: NA
v_call: TRBV20-1
cdr3_aa: SARPGGSTDTQY

clone_size: NA
v_call: TRBV11-1
cdr3_aa: ASRKMGQGFADTQY

clone_size: NA
v_call: TRBV20-1
cdr3_aa: SAGTVEQF

clone_size: NA
v_call: TRBV4-2
cdr3_aa: ASSQAATSGIGEQF

clone_size: NA
v_call: TRBV12-3/TRBV12-4
cdr3_aa: ASSLGGTIYNEQF

clone_size: NA
v_call: TRBV12-5
cdr3_aa: ASGLGVKADGNQPQH

clone_size: NA
v_call: TRBV7-9
cdr3_aa: ASSFAPGTGGSDEQF

clone_size: NA
v_call: TRBV2
cdr3_aa: ASYLAGSHNEQF

clone_size: once
v_call: TRBV3-1
cdr3_aa: ASSQDPLRGDRDHEQY

clone_size: NA
v_call: TRBV7-3
cdr3_aa: ASSTDRGGNTDTQY

clone_size: once
v_call: TRBV7-2
cdr3_aa: ASSFPASGGTQF